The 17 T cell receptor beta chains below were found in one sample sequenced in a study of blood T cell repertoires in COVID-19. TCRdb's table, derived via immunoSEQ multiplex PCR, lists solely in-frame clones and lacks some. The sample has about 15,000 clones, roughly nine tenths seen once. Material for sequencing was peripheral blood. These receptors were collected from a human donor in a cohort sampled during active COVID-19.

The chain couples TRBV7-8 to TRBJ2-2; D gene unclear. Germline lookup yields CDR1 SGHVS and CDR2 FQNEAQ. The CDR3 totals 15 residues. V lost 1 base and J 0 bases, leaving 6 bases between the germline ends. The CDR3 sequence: CASSLVVTNTGELFF. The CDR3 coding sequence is TGTGCCAGCAGCTTAGTAGTTACGAACACCGGGGAGCTGTTTTTT. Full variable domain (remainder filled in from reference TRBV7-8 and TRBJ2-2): GAGVSQSPRYKVAKRGQDVALRCDPISGHVSLFWYQQALGQGPEFLTYFQNEAQLDKSGLPSDRFFAERPEGSVSTLKIQRTQQEDSAVYLCASSLVVTNTGELFFGEGSRLTVL.

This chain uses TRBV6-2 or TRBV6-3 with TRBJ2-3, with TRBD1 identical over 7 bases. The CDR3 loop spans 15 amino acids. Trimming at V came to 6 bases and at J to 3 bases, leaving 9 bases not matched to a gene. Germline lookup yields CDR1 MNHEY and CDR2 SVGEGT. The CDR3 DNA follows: TGTGCCAGCAGCCATGACAGGGTGGGGACAGATACGCAGTATTTT. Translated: CASSHDRVGTDTQYF.

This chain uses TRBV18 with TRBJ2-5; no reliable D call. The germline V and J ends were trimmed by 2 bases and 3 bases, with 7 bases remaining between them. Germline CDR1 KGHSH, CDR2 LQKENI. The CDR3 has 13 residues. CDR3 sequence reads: CASSPGEKETQYF. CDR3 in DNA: TGTGCCAGCTCACCAGGAGAGAAAGAGACCCAGTACTTC.

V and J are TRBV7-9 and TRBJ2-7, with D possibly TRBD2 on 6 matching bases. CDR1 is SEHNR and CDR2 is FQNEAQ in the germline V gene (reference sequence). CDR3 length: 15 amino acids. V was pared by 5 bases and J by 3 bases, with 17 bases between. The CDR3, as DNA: TGTGCCAGCAGCCCCGGGGTAGCGGTTAACTACGAGCAGTACTTC. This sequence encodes CASSPGVAVNYEQYF.

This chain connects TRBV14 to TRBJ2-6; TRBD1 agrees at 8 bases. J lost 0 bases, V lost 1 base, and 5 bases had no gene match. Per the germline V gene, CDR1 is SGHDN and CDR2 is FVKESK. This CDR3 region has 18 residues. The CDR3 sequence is CASSQVGTGISGANVLTF. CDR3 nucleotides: TGTGCCAGCAGCCAAGTTGGGACAGGTATCTCTGGGGCCAACGTCCTGACTTTC. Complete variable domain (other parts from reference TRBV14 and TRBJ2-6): EAGVTQFPSHSVIEKGQTVTLRCDPISGHDNLYWYRRVMGKEIKFLLHFVKESKQDESGMPNNRFLAERTGGTYSTLKVQPAELEDSGVYFCASSQVGTGISGANVLTFGAGSRLTVL.

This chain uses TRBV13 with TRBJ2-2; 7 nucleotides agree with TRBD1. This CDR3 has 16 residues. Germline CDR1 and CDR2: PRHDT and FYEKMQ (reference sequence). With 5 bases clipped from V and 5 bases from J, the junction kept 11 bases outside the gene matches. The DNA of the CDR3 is TGTGCCAGCAGCCCTTACGGACAGGTGGGGACCGGGGAGCTGTTTTTT. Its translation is CASSPYGQVGTGELFF.

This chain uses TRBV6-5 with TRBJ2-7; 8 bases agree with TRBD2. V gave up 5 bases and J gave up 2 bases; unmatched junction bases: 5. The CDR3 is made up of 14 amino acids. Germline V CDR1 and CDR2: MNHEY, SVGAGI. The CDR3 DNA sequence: TGTGCCAGCAGTCCCGGGGGGGTGCCCTACGAGCAGTACTTC. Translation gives CASSPGGVPYEQYF.

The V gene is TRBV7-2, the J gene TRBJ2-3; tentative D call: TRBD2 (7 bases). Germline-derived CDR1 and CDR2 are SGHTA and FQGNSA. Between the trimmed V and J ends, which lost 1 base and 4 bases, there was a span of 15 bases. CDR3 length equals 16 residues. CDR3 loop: CASSLEGRGGADTQYF. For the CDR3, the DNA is TGTGCCAGCAGCTTAGAGGGGAGGGGGGGTGCAGATACGCAGTATTTT.

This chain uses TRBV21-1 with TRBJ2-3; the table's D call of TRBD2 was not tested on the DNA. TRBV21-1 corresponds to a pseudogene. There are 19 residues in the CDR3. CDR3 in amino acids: CASSKALLAGVGGTDTQYF. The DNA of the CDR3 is TGTGCCAGCAGCAAAGCGCTCCTAGCGGGAGTAGGTGGCACAGATACGCAGTATTTT.

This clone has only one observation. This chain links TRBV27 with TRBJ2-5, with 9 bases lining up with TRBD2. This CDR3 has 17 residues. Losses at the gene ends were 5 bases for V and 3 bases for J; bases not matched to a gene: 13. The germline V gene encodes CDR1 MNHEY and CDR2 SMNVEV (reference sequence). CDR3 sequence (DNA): TGTGCCAGCAGTCATCGGACTAGCGCCCGAGGGAAAGAGACCCAGTACTTC. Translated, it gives CASSHRTSARGKETQYF.

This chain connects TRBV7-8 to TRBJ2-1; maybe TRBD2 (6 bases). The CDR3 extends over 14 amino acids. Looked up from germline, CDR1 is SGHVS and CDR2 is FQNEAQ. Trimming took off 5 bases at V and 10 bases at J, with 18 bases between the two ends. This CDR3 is CASSHYREGGEQFF. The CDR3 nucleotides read TGTGCCAGCAGCCATTATCGAGAGGGAGGCGAGCAGTTCTTC.

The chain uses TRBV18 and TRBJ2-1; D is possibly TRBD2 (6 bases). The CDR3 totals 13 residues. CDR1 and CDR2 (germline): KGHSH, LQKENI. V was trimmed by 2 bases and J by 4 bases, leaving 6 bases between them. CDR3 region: CASSPGGYNEQFF. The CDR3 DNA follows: TGTGCCAGCTCACCAGGGGGGTACAATGAGCAGTTCTTC.

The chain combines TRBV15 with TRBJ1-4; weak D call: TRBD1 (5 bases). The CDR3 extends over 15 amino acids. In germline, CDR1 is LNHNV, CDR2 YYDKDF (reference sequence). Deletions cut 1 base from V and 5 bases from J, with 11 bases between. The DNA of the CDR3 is TGTGCCACCAGCAGAGCGGGGGACCCCAATGAAAAACTGTTTTTT. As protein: CATSRAGDPNEKLFF.

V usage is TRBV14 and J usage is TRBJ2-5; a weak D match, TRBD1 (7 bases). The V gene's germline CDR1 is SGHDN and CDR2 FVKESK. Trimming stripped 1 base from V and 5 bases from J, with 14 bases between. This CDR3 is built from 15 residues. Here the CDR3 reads CASSQVGGGWETQYF. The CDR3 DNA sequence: TGTGCCAGCAGCCAAGTTGGAGGGGGCTGGGAGACCCAGTACTTC. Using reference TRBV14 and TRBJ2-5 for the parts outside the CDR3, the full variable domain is EAGVTQFPSHSVIEKGQTVTLRCDPISGHDNLYWYRRVMGKEIKFLLHFVKESKQDESGMPNNRFLAERTGGTYSTLKVQPAELEDSGVYFCASSQVGGGWETQYFGPGTRLLVL.

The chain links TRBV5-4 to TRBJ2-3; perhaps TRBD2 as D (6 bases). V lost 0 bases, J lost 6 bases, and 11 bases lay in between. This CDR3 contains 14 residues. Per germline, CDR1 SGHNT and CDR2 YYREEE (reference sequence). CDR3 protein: CASSLGLVSDTQYF. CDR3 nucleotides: TGTGCCAGCAGCTTGGGACTAGTCTCGGATACGCAGTATTTT.

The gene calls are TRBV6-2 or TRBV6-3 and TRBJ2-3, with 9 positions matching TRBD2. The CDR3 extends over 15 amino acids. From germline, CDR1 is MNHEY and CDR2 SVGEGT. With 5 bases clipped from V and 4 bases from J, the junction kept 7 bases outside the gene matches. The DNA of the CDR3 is TGTGCCAGCAGTAACCCGGGACTAGCCTCAGATACGCAGTATTTT. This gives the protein CASSNPGLASDTQYF.

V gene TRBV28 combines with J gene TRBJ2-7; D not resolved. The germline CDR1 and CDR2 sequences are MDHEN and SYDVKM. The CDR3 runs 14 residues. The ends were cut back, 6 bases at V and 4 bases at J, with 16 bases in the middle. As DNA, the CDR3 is TGTGCCAGCAGGGATGAAACGAAGCGTTACGAGCAGTACTTC. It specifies CASRDETKRYEQYF.